The entry that follows covers one T cell receptor beta chain sequence. Each CDR3 protein gets one entry after TCRdb re-called the reads with MiXCR. The table shows around 490,000 distinct CDR3 sequences, with approximately 26% occurring only once. The data were obtained in a study of T cell repertoires in cytomegalovirus infection. V shed 5 bases and J shed 8 bases, with 15 bases lying between them. CDR1 is MDHEN, CDR2 SYDVKM, per germline. This CDR3 is 13 amino acids long. Specimen: PBMCs. The V gene is TRBV28, the J gene TRBJ1-2; no definite D call. The TCR originated in a human donor in good health (CMV status not recorded). Some clones in this sample may be carry-over from other donors' samples. CDR3 region: CASSEGGIRGYTF. The CDR3 DNA sequence: TGTGCCAGCAGTGAGGGAGGGATCAGGGGCTACACCTTC.